Included here is one TCR beta chain sequence, with context. As yet, its antigen is unknown. This entry belongs to a study of cytomegalovirus exposure and HLA in healthy donors. Study-level information: Genotyping of 430 or so donors showed that about 79% belonged to the Caucasian-associated ancestry cluster. Whole-study results and caveats: A likely sequencing artifact accounted for one observed cluster of highly shared sequence variants. Rare sequences made up most TCRs, while some public TCRs were found in many donors.

Primers included in the PCR were 60 Vbeta and 13 Jbeta primers. Clones were sequenced by immunoSEQ multiplex PCR, and TCRdb holds only the in-frame ones, with some missing. The data hold tens of thousands of clones, with more than 75% observed a single time. The receptor's source is a woman in her 40s in good health and CMV-seropositive. The sample taken for sequencing was PBMCs.

This CDR3 reads CASSPQGAFAEIELVADTQYF. DNA for the CDR3: TGTGCCAGCAGTCCCCAGGGGGCGTTTGCTGAGATAGAATTGGTCGCAGATACGCAGTATTTT. This chain uses TRBV28 with TRBJ2-3; 8 nucleotides line up with TRBD1. V was clipped by 5 bases and J by 4 bases; unmatched bases: 26. From germline, CDR1 is MDHEN and CDR2 SYDVKM. The length of the CDR3 is 21 residues.